This TCR beta chain was found in a study of cytomegalovirus exposure and HLA in healthy donors. This CDR3 region has 14 residues. V was cut by 5 bases and J by 4 bases, with 12 bases left in between. Germline CDR1 and CDR2: SGHTA and FQGNSA. A multiplex PCR was run with 60 Vbeta primers and 13 Jbeta primers. Libraries were prepared by immunoSEQ multiplex PCR; TCRdb keeps only in-frame clonotypes and omits some of them. The repertoire table contains approximately 170,000 clones. V is TRBV7-2 and J is TRBJ2-1, with D tentatively TRBD2 (6 bases). This receptor was obtained from a woman aged 18-35 years in good health and CMV-seropositive. The sequenced sample was PBMCs. The CDR3 loop is CASSVVGGYNEQFF. CDR3 DNA sequence: TGTGCCAGCAGCGTGGTGGGGGGTTACAATGAGCAGTTCTTC. Variable domain in full (rest from reference TRBV7-2 and TRBJ2-1): GAGVSQSPSNKVTEKGKDVELRCDPISGHTALYWYRQSLGQGLEFLIYFQGNSAPDKSGLPSDRFSAERTGGSVSTLTIQRTQQEDSAVYLCASSVVGGYNEQFFGPGTRLTVL.